These T cell receptor beta chains were read from a single sample in a study of regulatory dendritic cells for organ transplantation. Data came from immunoSEQ multiplex PCR; TCRdb stores just in-frame clones and leaves some out. The sample includes nearly 30,000 clones, 60% to 80% of them seen just once. Source material: memory CD4+ T cells from blood. The origin of the receptors is a human donor in good health. Both conserved end residues are part of each CDR3. The order of the fields is CDR3 length, V gene, CDR3 protein.

length: 12
V: TRBV28
CDR3: CASGPPGTGYTF

length: 15
V: TRBV28
CDR3: CASSLGTGHTDTQYF

length: 15
V: TRBV28
CDR3: CASSPVGTTQETQYF

length: 15
V: TRBV7-2
CDR3: CASSRSGGVYNEQFF

length: 15
V: TRBV6-6
CDR3: CASSQGRDSWFGQYF

length: 13
V: TRBV30
CDR3: CASRSHEANVLTF

length: 11
V: TRBV28
CDR3: CASLQDTEAFF

length: 16
V: TRBV4-1
CDR3: CASSQAGTGVKNIQYF

length: 15
V: TRBV14
CDR3: CASSQTGTTHYEQYF

length: 16
V: TRBV11-3
CDR3: CASSFGLAGVEETQYF

length: 15
V: TRBV5-4
CDR3: CASSYDRANTGELFF

length: 14
V: TRBV18
CDR3: CASSPVGGASEQYF

length: 14
V: TRBV28
CDR3: CASSLFGSGYGYTF

length: 13
V: TRBV28
CDR3: CASSSDSNQPQHF

length: 14
V: TRBV7-8
CDR3: CASSLAAGPGGYTF

length: 14
V: TRBV5-4
CDR3: CASSTGTTDNEQFF

length: 14
V: TRBV7-2
CDR3: CASSPMGGSSKAFF

length: 12
V: TRBV28
CDR3: CASSPRRDTQYF

length: 16
V: TRBV2
CDR3: CASCSYASGLTDTQYF

length: 15
V: TRBV10-3
CDR3: CAISEGPRRQETQYF

length: 14
V: TRBV2
CDR3: CASRTGTSGYEQYF

length: 14
V: TRBV28
CDR3: CASSRDRGGNTIYF

length: 13
V: TRBV7-6
CDR3: CASSPARDTEAFF

length: 15
V: TRBV19
CDR3: CASKPVASGEEKLFF

length: 13
V: TRBV2
CDR3: CASSAGLAVEQYF

length: 12
V: TRBV14
CDR3: CASSQELNTQYF

length: 14
V: TRBV11-1
CDR3: CASSPGGIPEKLFF

length: 16
V: TRBV30
CDR3: CAWKDSSQTGQETQYF

length: 15
V: TRBV7-7
CDR3: CASSLGFSRQETQYF

length: 12
V: TRBV28
CDR3: CASREFSDTQYF

length: 14
V: TRBV15
CDR3: CATSRPGGLEKLFF

length: 11
V: TRBV20-1
CDR3: CSARVIETQYF

length: 15
V: TRBV14
CDR3: CASSQALGPTETQYF

length: 13
V: TRBV7-3
CDR3: CASSLSGVAEQFF

length: 15
V: TRBV7-2
CDR3: CASSSTAGQGNIQYF